This entry concerns a single T cell receptor beta chain. These data come from a study of OX40 agonist ivuxolimab in advanced cancers. The CDR3 totals 16 residues. The V end lost 5 bases, the J end lost 6 bases, and 21 bases lay between the germline ends. Per germline, CDR1 SEHNR and CDR2 FQNEAQ (reference sequence). The data were produced by immunoSEQ multiplex PCR, yet TCRdb's version contains in-frame clones alone and is incomplete. The table lists about 43,000 clones, 70% to 90% of them singletons. This clonotype was sampled from an adult with an advanced solid tumor such as melanoma, head and neck, liver or kidney cancer. The chain recombines TRBV7-9 with TRBJ2-3; D is perhaps TRBD2 (5 bases). Material: CD4+ or CD8+ T cells sorted from blood, obtained in a trial of the OX40 agonist ivuxolimab. The CDR3 sequence is CASSRDRTHERDTQYF. In DNA, the CDR3 is TGTGCCAGCAGCCGTGACCGGACTCATGAGAGGGATACGCAGTATTTT.